The 16 T cell receptor beta chains given below trace back to one sample, sequenced in a study of T cell responses to AZD1222 COVID-19 vaccine. Sequencing used immunoSEQ multiplex PCR; TCRdb keeps in-frame clones, though not all of them. Of more than 60,000 clones listed, around 86% are singletons. Sequences were derived from peripheral blood, sampled 28 days after the second AZD1222 dose. The receptors were gathered from an adult who received the AZD1222 COVID-19 vaccine.

The chain combines TRBV7-2 with TRBJ1-1; D gene uncertain. The V and J ends lost 5 bases and 2 bases respectively, with 9 bases between them. CDR1 and CDR2 (germline): SGHTA, FQGNSA. This CDR3 has 13 amino acids. The CDR3 DNA follows: TGTGCCAGCAGCACAACAGAAAACACTGAAGCTTTCTTT. Its protein is CASSTTENTEAFF.

This clone was detected a few times. The chain carries TRBV6-5 and TRBJ2-1, with TRBD2 identical over 7 bases. Trimming cost V 7 bases and J 8 bases; bases outside gene matches: 2. Germline CDR1 and CDR2: MNHEY and SVGAGI. CDR3 length: 11 residues. The CDR3 DNA reads as TGTGCCAGCACTCGGGAGGATGAGCAGTTCTTC. Amino acid sequence: CASTREDEQFF.

The chain recombines TRBV9 with TRBJ1-5; 7 bases map to TRBD1. The CDR3 totals 14 residues. From germline, CDR1 is SGDLS and CDR2 YYNGEE. J was trimmed by 8 bases and V by 4 bases; bases with no gene match: 9. The CDR3 DNA sequence: TGTGCCAGCAGCTCAACAGGGGTATCAGAGCCCCAGCATTTT. Protein product: CASSSTGVSEPQHF.

The chain uses TRBV5-5 and TRBJ1-5, with D tentatively TRBD1 (5 bases). V was cut by 6 bases and J by 9 bases, with 16 bases left in between. Germline V CDR1 and CDR2: SGHKS, YYEKEE (reference sequence). There are 13 residues in the CDR3. The CDR3 DNA reads TGTGCCAGCACCGAGGGGCTATCACGGCCCCAGCATTTT. Protein product: CASTEGLSRPQHF.

The V gene is TRBV7-9, the J gene TRBJ1-4, with TRBD1 matching over 11 bases. V dropped 5 bases and J dropped 5; count of bases not matched to a gene: 4. The CDR3 has 15 amino acids. CDR1 SEHNR and CDR2 FQNEAQ come from the germline V gene (reference sequence). The CDR3 is CASSPGTGGNEKLFF. The CDR3 DNA reads as TGTGCCAGCAGCCCGGGGACAGGGGGGAATGAAAAACTGTTTTTT.

The chain recombines TRBV21-1 with TRBJ2-7; the table calls TRBD2, which could not be checked here. TRBV21-1 is tagged as a pseudogene. The CDR3 totals 18 residues. The CDR3 is CASSKALELAQYSYEQYF. The CDR3 DNA reads as TGTGCCAGCAGCAAAGCTTTGGAGCTAGCGCAATATTCCTACGAGCAGTACTTC.

The genes are TRBV5-4 and TRBJ1-1; no clear D gene. The V end lost 4 bases, the J end lost 0 bases, and 4 bases lay between the germline ends. Germline lookup yields CDR1 SGHNT and CDR2 YYREEE (reference sequence). The CDR3 totals 12 residues. This chain's CDR3 is CASSRLNTEAFF. As DNA, the CDR3 is TGTGCCAGCAGCCGGTTGAACACTGAAGCTTTCTTT.

The CDR3, as DNA: TGCAGTGCTTACCTGAATGAGCAGTTCTTC. Protein product: CSAYLNEQFF. The chain couples TRBV20-1 to TRBJ2-1; D ambiguous. Trimming stripped 5 bases from V and 7 bases from J, with 6 bases between. This CDR3 contains 10 residues. Germline V CDR1 and CDR2: DFQATT, SNEGSKA (reference sequence).

This clone was seen once. The chain employs TRBV6-6 and TRBJ1-6; no clear D gene. CDR1 MNHNY and CDR2 SVGAGI come from the germline V gene (reference sequence). The CDR3 loop spans 14 amino acids. V shed 0 bases and J shed 10 bases, with 10 bases lying between them. The CDR3 DNA reads as TGTGCCAGCAGTTACTCCCTAAGTGACTCACCCCTCCACTTT. This sequence encodes CASSYSLSDSPLHF.

The chain couples TRBV6-1 to TRBJ1-1; D is undetermined. Germline V gene sequence: CDR1 MNHNS, CDR2 SASEGT. The V gene lost 0 bases and the J gene lost 5 bases, with 10 bases spanning the gap. CDR3 length: 14 residues. The CDR3 protein is CASSEARVDTEAFF. CDR3 sequence (DNA): TGTGCCAGCAGTGAAGCTAGGGTTGATACTGAAGCTTTCTTT.

The table lists this clone with a count of one. DNA for the CDR3: TGTGCCTGGAGTTCCGGGACCCCCCCCGATACGCAGTATTTT. Residues: CAWSSGTPPDTQYF. The J gene is TRBJ2-3, the V gene TRBV30, with D perhaps matching TRBD1 or TRBD2 (5 bases each). From germline, CDR1 is GTSNPN and CDR2 SVGIG (reference sequence). Trimming cost V 2 bases and J 6 bases, with 15 bases left between them. This CDR3 has 14 amino acids.

There are many counts of this clone. This chain links TRBV7-9 with TRBJ2-7; 12 bases are a match to TRBD2. Germline CDR1 SEHNR, CDR2 FQNEAQ (reference sequence). CDR3 size: 16 residues. With V trimmed by 5 bases and J by 5 bases, 10 bases remained unmatched. The CDR3 protein is CASSPKSGLAGHEQYF. In DNA form, the CDR3 reads TGTGCCAGCAGCCCAAAATCGGGACTAGCGGGCCACGAGCAGTACTTC.

This chain links TRBV10-2 with TRBJ1-1; D might be TRBD1 (5 bases). The CDR3 has 15 residues. V lost 4 bases and J 0 bases, leaving 12 bases between the germline ends. Germline V gene lookup returns CDR1 WSHSY and CDR2 SAAADI. CDR3 sequence (DNA): TGCGCCAGCAGTGTGTGGTTAGGGGTGAACACTGAAGCTTTCTTT. Amino acid sequence: CASSVWLGVNTEAFF.

V usage is TRBV10-3 and J usage is TRBJ1-1; maybe TRBD1 (6 bases). The ends were cut back, 9 bases at V and 6 bases at J, with 14 bases in the middle. CDR1 ENHRY and CDR2 SYGVKD come from the germline V gene. The CDR3 has 12 amino acids. CDR3 DNA: TGTGCCATTGGGGGCAAGGGGGCTGAAGCTTTCTTT. It is translated as CAIGGKGAEAFF.

This chain connects TRBV2 to TRBJ1-4; a possible D gene is TRBD1 (5 bases). The germline CDR1 and CDR2 sequences are SNHLY and FYNNEI. Trimming cost V 8 bases and J 8 bases, with 15 bases left between them. The CDR3 length is 13 residues. CDR3 sequence: CASLLGAPEKLFF. Written as DNA, the CDR3 is TGTGCCAGCCTACTAGGGGCCCCGGAAAAACTGTTTTTT. Full variable domain (remainder filled in from reference TRBV2 and TRBJ1-4): EPEVTQTPSHQVTQMGQEVILRCVPISNHLYFYWYRQILGQKVEFLVSFYNNEISEKSEIFDDQFSVERPDGSNFTLKIRSTKLEDSAMYFCASLLGAPEKLFFGSGTQLSVL.

This chain's CDR3 is CSVAGQETQYF. DNA for the CDR3: TGCAGTGTAGCAGGACAAGAGACCCAGTACTTC. The gene calls are TRBV20-1 and TRBJ2-5; no reliable D call. The CDR3 contains 11 residues. Trimming cost V 7 bases and J 2 bases, with 8 bases left between them. Looked up from germline, CDR1 is DFQATT and CDR2 is SNEGSKA (reference sequence).